The present TCR beta chain was sequenced within a study of blood T cell repertoires in COVID-19. Across the study: From the United States, Italy and Spain came samples of acute and convalescent COVID-19. T cells, B-cell-depleted T cells, or PBMCs supplied cDNA or gDNA.

Germline-derived CDR1 and CDR2 are MRHNA and SNTAGT. There are 17 residues in the CDR3. With 5 bases removed from V and 0 bases from J, the gap between germline ends came to 14 bases. In the authors' methods: Nucleated cell counts were estimated from reference gene primer amplification. Sequenced by immunoSEQ multiplex PCR; TCRdb stores in-frame clones only, minus some. V and J calls and clone size come straight from that table; D and trimming were deduced from the DNA. Seen here are fewer than 95,000 clones, 87% observed once, and the top ten hold 15%. The sequenced sample was peripheral blood. This chain uses TRBV6-4 with TRBJ1-6; no firm D call. The sequence was obtained from a male donor with acute or convalescent COVID-19. The CDR3 spells CASSWDNGSSYNSPLHF. In nucleotides, the CDR3 is TGTGCCAGCAGTTGGGATAACGGGAGCTCCTATAATTCACCCCTCCACTTT.